Below, 14 T cell receptor beta chains from the same sample are listed, as sequenced in a study of blood T cell repertoires in COVID-19. Only in-frame clones appear in the TCRdb table, and some are missing; sequencing was by immunoSEQ multiplex PCR. The repertoire has fewer than 200,000 clones, approximately 86% of them found once; the top ten carry 2.7%. Sequences were obtained from peripheral blood. Receptor source: a man aged 35 to 55 with active or convalescent COVID-19.

This clone was seen a handful of times. Here the CDR3 DNA reads TGTGCCAGCAGCTCTAGACAGGGGGCCAATTCACCCCTCCACTTT. Translating gives CASSSRQGANSPLHF. The chain uses TRBV11-2 and TRBJ1-6, with 10 bases matching TRBD1. In germline, CDR1 is SGHAT, CDR2 FQNNGV. This CDR3 region has 15 residues. V shed 4 bases, J shed 7 bases, and the junction held 4 bases outside the gene matches.

The chain joins TRBV24-1 to TRBJ1-2, with a possible D match to TRBD1 (5 bases). Germline V gene sequence: CDR1 KGHDR, CDR2 SFDVKD. Trimming pared 9 bases from V and 3 bases from J, leaving 10 bases between. The CDR3 extends over 12 amino acids. The CDR3 sequence is CATETEDYGYTF. CDR3 DNA sequence: TGTGCCACCGAGACAGAGGACTATGGCTACACCTTC.

This clone was detected only once. The chain combines TRBV5-1 with TRBJ2-7; 8 positions agree with TRBD1. J was trimmed by 2 bases and V by 2 bases; bases with no gene match: 3. The germline CDR1 and CDR2 sequences are SGHRS and YFSETQ. The CDR3 spans 14 residues. The CDR3 loop reads CASSFGQGPYEQYF. The CDR3 DNA reads TGCGCCAGCAGCTTCGGACAGGGACCCTACGAGCAGTACTTC. The variable domain in full, completed from reference TRBV5-1 and TRBJ2-7, reads KAGVTQTPRYLIKTRGQQVTLSCSPISGHRSVSWYQQTPGQGLQFLFEYFSETQRNKGNFPGRFSGRQFSNSRSEMNVSTLELGDSALYLCASSFGQGPYEQYFGPGTRLTVT.

V gene TRBV2 combines with J gene TRBJ1-4; 7 bases line up with TRBD1. Germline V lookup: CDR1 SNHLY, CDR2 FYNNEI. The CDR3 runs to 14 residues. Trimming removed 7 bases from V and 7 bases from J; junction bases left unmatched: 9. The CDR3 bases are TGTGCCAGCACCAGACAGGGTCTCCCTGAAAAACTGTTTTTT. This sequence encodes CASTRQGLPEKLFF.

In nucleotides, the CDR3 is TGTGCCAGCAGCCCTAGCGGGGGGGCTACAGATACGCAGTATTTT. This gives the protein CASSPSGGATDTQYF. The rearrangement links TRBV7-2 to TRBJ2-3, with 12 bases matching TRBD2. Germline trimming cut 5 bases from V and 3 bases from J; bases unmatched to any gene: 3. Germline CDR1 reads SGHTA; CDR2 reads FQGNSA. This CDR3 is 15 amino acids long.

The chain joins TRBV5-1 to TRBJ1-6; D not resolved. V was cut by 0 bases and J by 9 bases, with 4 bases left in between. The CDR3 covers 12 residues. CDR1 is SGHRS, CDR2 YFSETQ, per germline. The DNA of the CDR3 is TGCGCCAGCAGCTTGGAAGCTTCACCCCTCCACTTT. Its translation: CASSLEASPLHF.

V gene TRBV3-1 (or the pseudogene TRBV3-2) combines with J gene TRBJ1-5, with D perhaps matching TRBD1 (6 bases). The CDR3 extends over 15 amino acids. Trimming removed 0 bases from V and 6 bases from J, with 12 bases in between. CDR1 is LGHDT and CDR2 is YNNKEL in the germline V gene (reference sequence). CDR3 in amino acids: CASSQDPQGPQPQHF. In DNA form, the CDR3 reads TGTGCCAGCAGCCAAGATCCTCAGGGGCCTCAGCCCCAGCATTTT.

The table lists this clone with a count of one. The chain employs TRBV7-8 and TRBJ2-3; 9 bases match TRBD2. This CDR3 contains 16 residues. Germline-derived CDR1 and CDR2 are SGHVS and FQNEAQ. The V segment lost 5 bases and the J segment 5 bases; nucleotides outside the gene matches: 11. The CDR3 region is CASSPNSGGRGDTQYF. CDR3 bases: TGTGCCAGCAGCCCAAATAGCGGGGGCCGGGGAGATACGCAGTATTTT.

The chain joins TRBV4-3 to TRBJ2-2; TRBD2 agrees at 8 bases. CDR3 length equals 15 residues. Germline CDR1 reads LGHNA; CDR2 reads YSLEER. The junction had 3 bases not matched to a gene; V was cut back by 0 bases and J by 6 bases. CDR3 coding DNA: TGCGCCAGCAGCCAAGATTCGGGGGGGTCCGGGGAGCTGTTTTTT. It specifies CASSQDSGGSGELFF.

This clone has a handful of counts. V is TRBV19 and J is TRBJ1-5; D is possibly TRBD1 (6 bases). The CDR3 loop spans 12 amino acids. Germline CDR1 and CDR2: LNHDA and SQIVND (reference sequence). V gave up 10 bases and J gave up 4 bases, with 11 bases separating them. CDR3 amino acids: CATVTGNQPQHF. In nucleotides, the CDR3 is TGTGCCACGGTAACAGGGAATCAGCCCCAGCATTTT.

This chain uses TRBV30 with TRBJ2-3; D is perhaps TRBD1 (6 bases). V was trimmed by 6 bases and J by 2 bases, leaving 15 bases between them. CDR1 GTSNPN and CDR2 SVGIG come from the germline V gene (reference sequence). CDR3 size: 14 residues. CDR3 DNA sequence: TGTGCCTGCCTACAGCAGGGGAACACAGATACGCAGTATTTT. It translates to CACLQQGNTDTQYF.

The chain combines TRBV30 with TRBJ2-2, with TRBD1 as a possible D gene (6 bases). The CDR3 extends over 14 amino acids. The germline CDR1 and CDR2 sequences are GTSNPN and SVGIG (reference sequence). V gave up 5 bases and J gave up 2 bases, with 12 bases separating them. The CDR3 reads CAWVTGTNTGELFF. The CDR3 nucleotides read TGTGCCTGGGTAACAGGGACCAACACCGGGGAGCTGTTTTTT.

This clone was observed a single time. This rearrangement joins TRBV30 to TRBJ2-1, with 8 bases aligning to TRBD2. V trimming: 5 bases; J trimming: 6 bases; junction bases outside the gene matches: 12. This CDR3 is 15 amino acids long. The germline CDR1 and CDR2 sequences are GTSNPN and SVGIG (reference sequence). CDR3 in amino acids: CAWQYGPGGGNEQFF. The CDR3 nucleotides read TGTGCCTGGCAATACGGTCCCGGGGGGGGCAATGAGCAGTTCTTC.

This clone was detected once. The chain joins TRBV28 to TRBJ1-3, with 9 bases matching TRBD1. V was clipped by 3 bases and J by 0 bases; unmatched bases: 9. The germline gives CDR1 MDHEN, CDR2 SYDVKM. This CDR3 has 18 amino acids. The CDR3 is CASSFSGQGTGSGNTIYF. CDR3 DNA sequence: TGTGCCAGCAGTTTCTCCGGACAGGGGACGGGCTCTGGAAACACCATATATTTT.